This T cell receptor beta chain was sequenced for a study of T cells in Graves' hyperthyroidism and ophthalmopathy. Turning to this clonotype: What it recognizes is unknown.

Amplified TCR beta CDR3 regions derived from RNA transcripts. TCR CDR3 underwent first-round RT-PCR with the HTBI primer set. TCRdb reanalysed the multiplex PCR reads using MiXCR and keeps one entry per CDR3 protein. The table shows hundreds of thousands of distinct CDR3 sequences, with 20% occurring only once. Findings and caveats of the study: Most thyroid-expanded clonotypes above 0.001 were also found in blood.

The TCR comes from a man aged 35 to 55 with Graves' ophthalmopathy. Sequencing used blood.

DNA of the CDR3: TGCAGCGTTGACGGGTCGGCGGGAGCCCCCTCCTACAATGAGCAGTTCTTC. Its translation is CSVDGSAGAPSYNEQFF. This chain connects TRBV29-1 to TRBJ2-1; 7 nucleotides align to TRBD2. From germline, CDR1 is SQVTM and CDR2 ANQGSEA. With V trimmed by 3 bases and J by 0 bases, 11 bases remained unmatched. The CDR3 sequence is 17 residues long.